The following is a T cell receptor beta chain sequence with its context. The data were obtained in a study of glioma-infiltrating T cells after dendritic cell vaccination. The wider study: Patients received autologous tumor lysate-pulsed dendritic cell vaccination between about 2003 and 2013. Monocyte-derived dendritic cells, cultured 6 to 8 days with IL-4 and GM-CSF, were pulsed with autologous tumor lysate.

Time point here: after dendritic cell vaccination, including at tumor progression/relapse. All glioblastoma patients lacked an isocitrate dehydrogenase mutation. Profiled with immunoSEQ multiplex PCR; TCRdb holds only in-frame clones, not every one. Counted here are approximately 62,000 clones, 86% occurring once; the ten biggest clones make up 9.5% to 13%. There are 15 residues in the CDR3. V lost 2 bases to trimming and J lost 6 bases; unmatched junction nucleotides: 8. Germline CDR1 reads MNHEY; CDR2 reads SVGAGI. The sequenced sample was blood, obtained after dendritic cell vaccination. V and J are TRBV6-5 and TRBJ2-7; TRBD2 aligns across 9 bases. The TCR comes from a human donor with glioblastoma. CDR3: CASSYVAGVPAEQYF. CDR3 DNA sequence: TGTGCCAGCAGTTACGTAGCGGGAGTTCCGGCCGAGCAGTACTTC.